Below are 32 T cell receptor beta chains sequenced from a single sample in a study of cytomegalovirus exposure and HLA in healthy donors (dated by TCRdb to the late 2010s). The protocol used for the library was the immunoSEQ multiplex PCR assay. For the multiplex PCR, a mixture combining 60 forward primers for TCR Vbeta segments and 13 reverse primers for TCR Jbeta segments was used. This is the immuneACCESS table as TCRdb keeps it, with only in-frame sequences that have V and J called. A part of the clones is gone; compared with another copy, unresolved V genes explain less than half, and the rest is unexplained. Recorded for this sample are 140,000 to 150,000 clones; approximately 84% of them occurred a single time. Clones ranked in the top ten supply around a tenth of the sample. The sequenced material came from PBMCs. All receptors come from a woman aged 60-75 years in good health and CMV-seropositive.

The chain recombines TRBV4-1 with TRBJ2-2; TRBD2 aligns across 10 bases. This CDR3 spans 17 amino acids. J was trimmed by 7 bases and V by 4 bases; bases with no gene match: 12. Germline V gene sequence: CDR1 MGHRA, CDR2 YSYEKL. CDR3 sequence reads: CASSPMASGRQSGELFF. The CDR3 bases are TGCGCCAGCAGCCCAATGGCTAGCGGGAGACAAAGCGGGGAGCTGTTTTTT.

The V call is TRBV28, the J call TRBJ1-1; the match to TRBD1 covers 7 bases. Germline V gives CDR1 MDHEN, CDR2 SYDVKM. V was pared by 4 bases and J by 5 bases, with 10 bases of the junction left unmatched. The CDR3 has 15 residues. The CDR3 reads CASSSLDRFGTEAFF. The CDR3 region has the DNA TGTGCCAGCAGTTCCTTGGACAGGTTTGGTACTGAAGCTTTCTTT.

This chain links TRBV18 with TRBJ2-5; maybe TRBD2 (6 bases). V shed 2 bases and J shed 3 bases, with 7 bases lying between them. Germline CDR1 is KGHSH and CDR2 is LQKENI. The CDR3 loop spans 13 amino acids. The CDR3 loop is CASSPGGEETQYF. As DNA, the CDR3 is TGTGCCAGCTCACCAGGAGGGGAAGAGACCCAGTACTTC.

This clone was found once. This chain uses TRBV5-1 with TRBJ1-1; D is perhaps TRBD1 (5 bases). CDR3 length: 14 amino acids. Germline lookup yields CDR1 SGHRS and CDR2 YFSETQ. V was trimmed by 4 bases and J by 5 bases, leaving 15 bases between them. The CDR3 loop is CASSGGVGSTEAFF. The DNA for the CDR3 is TGCGCCAGCAGCGGAGGGGTTGGATCGACTGAAGCTTTCTTT.

This chain links TRBV9 with TRBJ1-2; 7 bases fit TRBD1. V lost 3 bases and J lost 5; bases outside the gene matches: 7. This CDR3 is 14 amino acids long. CDR1 is SGDLS and CDR2 is YYNGEE in the germline V gene. CDR3 amino acids: CASSGGGQGYGYTF. The DNA of the CDR3 is TGTGCCAGCAGCGGAGGGGGCCAGGGTTATGGCTACACCTTC.

The chain combines TRBV19 with TRBJ2-2; D is perhaps TRBD1 (5 bases). V lost 0 bases and J lost 6, with 8 bases in between. The CDR3 length is 14 residues. Germline CDR1 reads LNHDA; CDR2 reads SQIVND (reference sequence). This chain's CDR3 is CASSIDLGAGELFF. The CDR3 DNA follows: TGTGCCAGTAGTATAGATCTAGGGGCCGGGGAGCTGTTTTTT.

This clone came up a few times. V and J are TRBV4-1 and TRBJ1-1; TRBD1 might be the D (6 bases). CDR3 length equals 13 residues. CDR1 and CDR2 (germline): MGHRA, YSYEKL. V was trimmed by 0 bases and J by 11 bases, leaving 13 bases between them. CDR3 loop: CASSQEWAGAAFF. The CDR3 DNA reads TGCGCCAGCAGCCAAGAATGGGCGGGGGCGGCTTTCTTT.

This clone was detected many times. The chain is built from TRBV19 and TRBJ2-1; maybe TRBD2 (6 bases). V was shortened by 0 bases and J by 0 bases, with 6 bases between the two germline ends. Germline CDR1 reads LNHDA; CDR2 reads SQIVND (reference sequence). This CDR3 contains 15 residues. The CDR3 bases are TGTGCCAGTAGTATAGAGGGGGGCTCCTACAATGAGCAGTTCTTC. Its protein product is CASSIEGGSYNEQFF.

The rearrangement uses TRBV30 and TRBJ2-7; D call uncertain. Looked up from germline, CDR1 is GTSNPN and CDR2 is SVGIG (reference sequence). Between the trimmed V and J ends, which lost 1 base and 1 base, there was a span of 11 bases. The CDR3 runs to 14 residues. This CDR3 is CAWSALPGSYEQYF. For the CDR3, the DNA is TGTGCCTGGAGTGCTCTCCCCGGGTCCTACGAGCAGTACTTC.

Comment on this clone: This CDR3 fails to terminate in the conserved phenylalanine or tryptophan, so it likely reflects a read error. This chain links TRBV23-1 with TRBJ1-3; maybe TRBD1 (6 bases). TRBV23-1 has ORF status, its function being uncertain. V lost 0 bases and J 1 base, leaving 13 bases between the germline ends. This CDR3 comprises 17 residues. The CDR3 sequence: CASSQSYQGLSGNTIYL. The CDR3 DNA is TGCGCCAGCAGTCAATCGTATCAGGGGCTATCTGGAAACACCATATATCTT.

This clone was detected a few times. The chain carries TRBV18 and TRBJ2-7, with TRBD1 as a possible D gene (6 bases). V dropped 3 bases and J dropped 2 bases, with 14 bases sitting between them. Looked up from germline, CDR1 is KGHSH and CDR2 is LQKENI. This CDR3 region has 15 residues. The CDR3 nucleotides read TGTGCCAGCTCACCCCGGGCAGGGGCAACCTACGAGCAGTACTTC. Translation gives CASSPRAGATYEQYF.

V and J are TRBV5-6 and TRBJ2-7; 7 bases line up with TRBD1. The CDR3 is 14 residues long. Per germline, CDR1 SGHDT and CDR2 YYEEEE. V lost 5 bases and J lost 3; bases outside the gene matches: 8. The chain's CDR3 is CASRYLGQDYEQYF. The CDR3 coding sequence is TGTGCCAGCAGATATCTCGGACAGGACTACGAGCAGTACTTC.

V and J are TRBV2 and TRBJ1-2; tentatively, D is TRBD1 (5 bases). The CDR3 runs 15 residues. Trimming removed 2 bases from V and 0 bases from J, with 10 bases in between. CDR1 SNHLY and CDR2 FYNNEI come from the germline V gene. The CDR3 DNA reads as TGTGCCAGCAGTGAAACAGGAAGAGCTAACTATGGCTACACCTTC. This gives the protein CASSETGRANYGYTF.

V usage is TRBV2 and J usage is TRBJ2-2, with 11 nucleotides matching TRBD2. The CDR3 consists of 15 residues. With 5 bases clipped from V and 2 bases from J, the junction kept 1 base outside the gene matches. Germline V gives CDR1 SNHLY, CDR2 FYNNEI. The CDR3 reads CASSTSGRNTGELFF. The CDR3 DNA reads as TGTGCCAGCAGTACTAGCGGGAGAAACACCGGGGAGCTGTTTTTT.

The rearrangement links TRBV9 to TRBJ2-2; D unclear. The germline V gene encodes CDR1 SGDLS and CDR2 YYNGEE. The CDR3 length is 15 residues. V was pared by 2 bases and J by 1 base, with 9 bases between. In DNA, the CDR3 is TGTGCCAGCAGCGTTACAGTGTTGAACACCGGGGAGCTGTTTTTT. Amino acids: CASSVTVLNTGELFF.

The table lists this clone with a few counts. V gene TRBV2 combines with J gene TRBJ2-3; weak D call: TRBD2 (5 bases). Germline assignment: CDR1 SNHLY and CDR2 FYNNEI. V was clipped by 5 bases and J by 4 bases, with 16 bases between them. CDR3 length equals 15 residues. The CDR3 reads CASSRETRFSDTQYF. Written as DNA, the CDR3 is TGTGCCAGCAGTAGGGAAACTAGATTTTCAGATACGCAGTATTTT. The complete variable domain, with remaining parts taken from reference TRBV2 and TRBJ2-3, reads EPEVTQTPSHQVTQMGQEVILRCVPISNHLYFYWYRQILGQKVEFLVSFYNNEISEKSEIFDDQFSVERPDGSNFTLKIRSTKLEDSAMYFCASSRETRFSDTQYFGPGTRLTVL.

This sequence joins TRBV2 and TRBJ2-1; TRBD1 matches at 7 bases. The junction had 8 bases not matched to a gene; V was cut back by 8 bases and J by 7 bases. The CDR3 runs 13 residues. Germline V gene sequence: CDR1 SNHLY, CDR2 FYNNEI. The CDR3 coding sequence is TGTGCCAGCCTGACAGGGATTGGGAATGAGCAGTTCTTC. This codes for CASLTGIGNEQFF.

This chain joins TRBV5-1 and TRBJ2-5; 8 bases map to TRBD2. The germline V gene has CDR1 SGHRS and CDR2 YFSETQ. V lost 5 bases to trimming and J lost 2 bases; unmatched junction nucleotides: 5. This CDR3 region has 14 residues. The CDR3 bases are TGCGCCAGCAGGCGGACTAGCAGTCAAGAGACCCAGTACTTC. Protein: CASRRTSSQETQYF. Filled out from reference TRBV5-1 and TRBJ2-5, the complete variable domain reads KAGVTQTPRYLIKTRGQQVTLSCSPISGHRSVSWYQQTPGQGLQFLFEYFSETQRNKGNFPGRFSGRQFSNSRSEMNVSTLELGDSALYLCASRRTSSQETQYFGPGTRLLVL.

The chain links TRBV19 to TRBJ1-1, with D tentatively TRBD1 (5 bases). This CDR3 has 16 residues. V lost 8 bases and J lost 0, with 19 bases in between. Per the germline V gene, CDR1 is LNHDA and CDR2 is SQIVND (reference sequence). Written as DNA, the CDR3 is TGTGCCAGTCGACCGAATTCCGGGGGTATGAACACTGAAGCTTTCTTT. It yields the protein CASRPNSGGMNTEAFF.

This clone was observed once. Here the CDR3 reads CASSFSGSYEQYF. The CDR3 nucleotides are TGTGCCAGCAGTTTTAGCGGCTCCTACGAGCAGTACTTC. V usage is TRBV27 and J usage is TRBJ2-7, with a weak D call TRBD2 (6 bases). Germline loops: CDR1 MNHEY, CDR2 SMNVEV (reference sequence). Between the trimmed V and J ends, which lost 3 bases and 0 bases, there was a span of 6 bases. This CDR3 has 13 amino acids.

The chain combines TRBV7-8 with TRBJ2-3; D uncertain. The germline V gene encodes CDR1 SGHVS and CDR2 FQNEAQ. V dropped 0 bases and J dropped 1 base, with 17 bases sitting between them. The CDR3 spans 18 residues. CDR3 sequence reads: CASSLAALSGGGTDTQYF. The CDR3 nucleotides are TGTGCCAGCAGCTTAGCTGCCTTGTCGGGTGGAGGCACAGATACGCAGTATTTT.

The chain recombines TRBV7-2 with TRBJ2-3; 9 nucleotides line up with TRBD2. CDR3 length equals 17 residues. The trim removed 0 bases at V and 0 bases at J, leaving 4 bases unmatched. Germline V gene sequence: CDR1 SGHTA, CDR2 FQGNSA. The CDR3 nucleotides are TGTGCCAGCAGCTTAGCGCCTAGCGGGGCTAGCACAGATACGCAGTATTTT. It encodes CASSLAPSGASTDTQYF.

The chain has TRBV4-1 and TRBJ2-7; 7 bases are shared with TRBD2. CDR3 length equals 13 residues. CDR1 is MGHRA, CDR2 YSYEKL, per germline. Trimming cost V 4 bases and J 2 bases; bases outside gene matches: 2. This chain's CDR3 is CASSRAGAYEQYF. Here the CDR3 DNA reads TGCGCCAGCAGCCGGGCGGGAGCCTACGAGCAGTACTTC.

The chain is built from TRBV7-9 and TRBJ2-7; tentatively, D is TRBD1 or TRBD2 (7 bases each). Per the germline V gene, CDR1 is SEHNR and CDR2 is FQNEAQ (reference sequence). V was clipped by 5 bases and J by 12 bases, with 17 bases between them. The CDR3 is made up of 12 amino acids. This CDR3 is CASSLGGGSWYF. CDR3 sequence (DNA): TGTGCCAGCAGCCTAGGGGGCGGGAGTTGGTACTTC.

This chain joins TRBV5-4 and TRBJ1-1; tentative D call: TRBD1 (6 bases). CDR3 length: 15 amino acids. Germline loops: CDR1 SGHNT, CDR2 YYREEE (reference sequence). Trimming removed 0 bases from V and 4 bases from J, with 13 bases in between. CDR3 nucleotide sequence: TGTGCCAGCAGCTTGGGATTGGCCAGGGGCACTGAAGCTTTCTTT. It codes for CASSLGLARGTEAFF.

The chain combines TRBV5-6 with TRBJ1-1; D unresolved. Trimming left V 2 bases short and J 0 bases short, with 2 bases between. Per germline, CDR1 SGHDT and CDR2 YYEEEE. The length of the CDR3 is 12 residues. The CDR3 coding sequence is TGTGCCAGCAGCTTCATGAACACTGAAGCTTTCTTT. It is translated as CASSFMNTEAFF.

The rearrangement uses TRBV27 and TRBJ2-7, with 12 nucleotides matching TRBD2. Germline V gives CDR1 MNHEY, CDR2 SMNVEV (reference sequence). There are 15 residues in the CDR3. Trimming cost V 8 bases and J 4 bases; bases outside gene matches: 9. CDR3 DNA: TGTGCCAGCGCCGATGGGCTAGCGGGAGGGTACGAGCAGTACTTC. Translation gives CASADGLAGGYEQYF.

The CDR3 sequence: CASSLGLANTGELFF. Here the CDR3 DNA reads TGTGCCAGCAGCCTGGGACTAGCGAACACCGGGGAGCTGTTTTTT. The rearrangement links TRBV7-2 to TRBJ2-2, with 8 bases matching TRBD2. This CDR3 is 15 amino acids long. The junction had 2 bases not matched to a gene; V was cut back by 5 bases and J by 0 bases. The V gene's germline CDR1 is SGHTA and CDR2 FQGNSA.

The gene calls are TRBV7-8 and TRBJ2-4; 12 nucleotides match TRBD2. Germline loops: CDR1 SGHVS, CDR2 FQNEAQ. Trimming cost V 3 bases and J 10 bases; bases outside gene matches: 10. This CDR3 is 16 amino acids long. DNA for the CDR3: TGTGCCAGCAGCTTGGGACTAGCGGGTTGGGAGGGGATTCAGTACTTC. Translated: CASSLGLAGWEGIQYF.

The gene calls are TRBV7-2 and TRBJ2-1; a possible D gene is TRBD2 (5 bases). This CDR3 comprises 13 residues. CDR1 is SGHTA and CDR2 is FQGNSA in the germline V gene. V gave up 4 bases and J gave up 10 bases, with 14 bases separating them. CDR3: CASSSMLASEQFF. Written as DNA, the CDR3 is TGTGCCAGCAGCTCGATGCTAGCTTCCGAGCAGTTCTTC. The full variable domain, in which reference TRBV7-2 and TRBJ2-1 provide the parts outside the CDR3, is GAGVSQSPSNKVTEKGKDVELRCDPISGHTALYWYRQSLGQGLEFLIYFQGNSAPDKSGLPSDRFSAERTGGSVSTLTIQRTQQEDSAVYLCASSSMLASEQFFGPGTRLTVL.

The CDR3 DNA is TGTGCCAGCAGCCAACCGGGTGTCGGGGGCTACACCTTC. This sequence encodes CASSQPGVGGYTF. V is TRBV7-2 and J is TRBJ1-2; D is unclear. Trimming cost V 5 bases and J 8 bases, with 15 bases left between them. Germline V CDR1 and CDR2: SGHTA, FQGNSA. The CDR3 length is 13 residues.

This clone was detected only once. This chain uses TRBV30 with TRBJ2-2; D might be TRBD2 (5 bases). Trimming stripped 0 bases from V and 1 base from J, with 9 bases between. Per the germline V gene, CDR1 is GTSNPN and CDR2 is SVGIG (reference sequence). The CDR3 is made up of 15 amino acids. CDR3 sequence reads: CAWSVLRGNTGELFF. In DNA, the CDR3 is TGTGCCTGGAGTGTACTACGGGGGAACACCGGGGAGCTGTTTTTT.